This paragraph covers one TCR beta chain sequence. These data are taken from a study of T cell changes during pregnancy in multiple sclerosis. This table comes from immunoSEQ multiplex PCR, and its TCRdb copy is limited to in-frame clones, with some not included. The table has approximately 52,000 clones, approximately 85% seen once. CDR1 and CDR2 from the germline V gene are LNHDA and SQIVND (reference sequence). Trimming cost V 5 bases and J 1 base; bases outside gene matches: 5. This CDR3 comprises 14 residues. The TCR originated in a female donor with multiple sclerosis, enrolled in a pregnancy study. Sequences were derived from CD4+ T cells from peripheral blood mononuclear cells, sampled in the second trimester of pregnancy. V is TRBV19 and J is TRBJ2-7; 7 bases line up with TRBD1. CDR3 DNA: TGTGCCAGTAGTCCAAGACAGGGTTCCTACGAGCAGTACTTC. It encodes CASSPRQGSYEQYF.